Below are 15 T cell receptor beta chains sequenced from a single sample in a study of blood T cell repertoires in COVID-19 (dated by TCRdb to 2020 to 2022). Libraries were constructed by the immunoSEQ multiplex PCR assay. TCRdb retrieved this table from immuneACCESS and kept in-frame rearrangements only. Not all clones are present; in checked studies, unresolved V genes account for under half, and no reason is known for the remainder. In all, the sample holds 90,000 to 140,000 clones, and over 75% of those were seen once. 3.5% to 5% of the sample lies in the top ten. Sequenced sample: peripheral blood. These receptors were taken from a man aged 50-60 years with acute or convalescent COVID-19.

The V call is TRBV6-6, the J call TRBJ1-2; D unresolved. CDR3 length: 12 amino acids. Germline V gene lookup returns CDR1 MNHNY and CDR2 SVGAGI (reference sequence). The ends were cut back, 7 bases at V and 1 base at J, with 7 bases in the middle. The CDR3, as DNA: TGTGCCAGCACCGGCGGTAACTATGGCTACACCTTC. It codes for CASTGGNYGYTF.

There are a few counts of this clone. This CDR3 is CATSGTGVEQYF. CDR3 sequence (DNA): TGTGCCACCAGCGGGACAGGGGTCGAGCAGTACTTC. This chain joins TRBV15 and TRBJ2-7; TRBD1 agrees at 10 bases. CDR3 length equals 12 residues. Germline CDR1 is LNHNV and CDR2 is YYDKDF (reference sequence). J gave up 6 bases and V 5 bases, and 1 base lay outside the gene matches.

The chain recombines TRBV19 with TRBJ2-7; D gene uncertain. Per the germline V gene, CDR1 is LNHDA and CDR2 is SQIVND (reference sequence). This CDR3 spans 15 amino acids. V was trimmed by 3 bases and J by 0 bases, leaving 12 bases between them. CDR3 amino acids: CASSIFQASSYEQYF. CDR3 sequence (DNA): TGTGCCAGTAGTATTTTCCAGGCGAGCTCCTACGAGCAGTACTTC.

V and J are TRBV7-2 and TRBJ1-1; 7 bases are a match to TRBD1. CDR3 length: 14 amino acids. Germline V CDR1 and CDR2: SGHTA, FQGNSA. The junction had 4 bases not matched to a gene; V was cut back by 4 bases and J by 2 bases. CDR3 region: CASSWWDSNTEAFF. Written as DNA, the CDR3 is TGTGCCAGCAGCTGGTGGGACAGTAACACTGAAGCTTTCTTT.

V and J are TRBV27 and TRBJ1-1; no clear D gene. Germline values: CDR1 MNHEY, CDR2 SMNVEV (reference sequence). The CDR3 spans 14 residues. Trimming took 2 bases from V and 3 from J, leaving 10 bases between them. For the CDR3, the DNA is TGTGCCAGCAGTTTAGTGGGCATAGACACTGAAGCTTTCTTT. This encodes CASSLVGIDTEAFF.

The genes are TRBV12-5 and TRBJ1-3, with 7 bases lining up with TRBD1. Germline lookup yields CDR1 LGHNT and CDR2 FRNRAP. The CDR3 runs to 18 residues. Unmatched junction bases numbered 8, after V lost 0 bases and J lost 0 bases. CDR3 in DNA: TGTGCTAGTGGTTTGGTACTGACAGGGCGAAGCTCTGGAAACACCATATATTTT. Residues: CASGLVLTGRSSGNTIYF.

About this clone itself: The junction differs from germline at one of its ends, possibly a read error. The J gene is TRBJ2-1, the V gene TRBV6-5; TRBD1 aligns across 8 bases. Germline-derived CDR1 and CDR2 are MNHEY and SVGAGI. The CDR3 loop spans 15 amino acids. CDR3 loop: CANSRPTGVYNEQFF. The DNA for the CDR3 is TGTGCCAACAGTCGACCGACAGGGGTCTACAATGAGCAGTTCTTC.

The rearrangement links TRBV27 to TRBJ1-2; D possibly corresponds to TRBD1 (5 bases). The CDR3 consists of 14 residues. V lost 5 bases to trimming and J lost 4 bases, with 14 bases between them. Germline V lookup: CDR1 MNHEY, CDR2 SMNVEV (reference sequence). CDR3 DNA sequence: TGTGCCAGCAGTCCACAGTGGGGGGTCTATGGCTACACCTTC. Its protein product is CASSPQWGVYGYTF.

This clone was observed a single time. The sample has other DNA sequences that encode this CDR3 too. This chain uses TRBV11-3 with TRBJ2-1; D may be TRBD1 (6 bases). Germline-derived CDR1 and CDR2 are SGHNT and YENEEA. Trimming stripped 5 bases from V and 0 bases from J, with 11 bases between. This CDR3 spans 15 amino acids. The CDR3 region has the DNA TGTGCCAGCAGCCTATCAGGGGTCTCCTACAATGAGCAGTTCTTC. It translates to CASSLSGVSYNEQFF.

The V call is TRBV6-1, the J call TRBJ1-5; no clear D. Germline-derived CDR1 and CDR2 are MNHNS and SASEGT. Trimming took off 6 bases at V and 7 bases at J, with 19 bases between the two ends. The CDR3 covers 15 residues. Here the CDR3 reads CASRRNHEGRQPQHF. The CDR3 coding sequence is TGTGCCAGCAGACGAAATCACGAGGGTAGGCAGCCCCAGCATTTT.

As DNA, the CDR3 is TGTGCCAGCACCCCCCAACGGGGGGCCCGCTATGGCTACACCTTC. It translates to CASTPQRGARYGYTF. The gene calls are TRBV2 and TRBJ1-2; D is possibly TRBD1 (6 bases). CDR1 and CDR2 (germline): SNHLY, FYNNEI. Trimming removed 7 bases from V and 4 bases from J, with 19 bases in between. The length of the CDR3 is 15 residues.

In DNA, the CDR3 is TGTGCCAGCAGACACGGGTCCGAAGTAGCTCGGGAGCAGTACTTC. This encodes CASRHGSEVAREQYF. The chain has TRBV6-6 and TRBJ2-7; D is undetermined. This CDR3 has 15 residues. V lost 6 bases to trimming and J lost 7 bases, with 22 bases between them. Germline V gene data show CDR1 as MNHNY and CDR2 as SVGAGI (reference sequence).

The gene calls are TRBV18 and TRBJ1-1, with a weak D call TRBD1 (5 bases). V was shortened by 0 bases and J by 5 bases, with 13 bases between the two germline ends. The V gene's germline CDR1 is KGHSH and CDR2 LQKENI. The CDR3 loop spans 15 amino acids. Here the CDR3 reads CASSPPSGGGTEAFF. The CDR3, as DNA: TGTGCCAGCTCACCACCGTCAGGCGGGGGGACTGAAGCTTTCTTT. The full variable domain, rest sourced from reference TRBV18 and TRBJ1-1, is NAGVMQNPRHLVRRRGQEARLRCSPMKGHSHVYWYRQLPEEGLKFMVYLQKENIIDESGMPKERFSAEFPKEGPSILRIQQVVRGDSAAYFCASSPPSGGGTEAFFGQGTRLTVV.

The gene calls are TRBV28 and TRBJ2-1, with D perhaps matching TRBD2 (6 bases). Trimming took off 5 bases at V and 9 bases at J, with 20 bases between the two ends. Germline loops: CDR1 MDHEN, CDR2 SYDVKM. CDR3 length: 15 amino acids. CDR3 residues: CASSPRKGGIGEQFF. The CDR3 DNA reads TGTGCCAGCAGTCCCAGGAAGGGAGGCATTGGTGAGCAGTTCTTC.

The table lists this clone with a few counts. The rearrangement joins TRBV7-9 to TRBJ2-4; D is undetermined. CDR3 length: 13 residues. Trimming pared 5 bases from V and 7 bases from J, leaving 12 bases between. Germline V gives CDR1 SEHNR, CDR2 FQNEAQ (reference sequence). The CDR3 DNA reads TGTGCCAGCAGCCCCGAGAACAGTAACATTCAGTACTTC. Encoded protein: CASSPENSNIQYF.